The clone carrying this T cell receptor (beta chain) occurred a few times. As yet, its antigen is unknown. This sample was taken from a study of CD8 T cells in ankylosing spondylitis. TCR beta libraries were made by quantitative 5'-RACE with molecular barcodes. TCRdb re-derived calls from the 5' RACE reads in MiXCR, one entry per CDR3 protein. The table records hundreds of thousands of distinct CDR3 sequences, around 21% of them present only once. Broader study findings: According to the report, clones linked to the disease were significantly enriched in matched synovial fluid samples taken from ankylosing spondylitis patients. A TCR beta motif of under ten highly homologous variants appeared characteristic of ankylosing spondylitis blood.

Sequencing was done on a sample of blood, either unsorted or a sorted T cell fraction (not recorded which). The clonotype comes from a female donor with ankylosing spondylitis or in good health (not recorded which).

The CDR3 protein is CASSLAPPTSGKYEQYF. CDR3 in DNA: TGTGCCAGCAGCTTAGCCCCCCCGACTAGCGGGAAGTACGAGCAGTACTTC. The V call is TRBV7-2, the J call TRBJ2-7; 11 bases align to TRBD2. There are 17 residues in the CDR3. Per the germline V gene, CDR1 is SGHTA and CDR2 is FQGNSA. V dropped 0 bases and J dropped 4; count of bases not matched to a gene: 8. Drawing the rest from reference TRBV7-2 and TRBJ2-7, the complete variable domain is GAGVSQSPSNKVTEKGKDVELRCDPISGHTALYWYRQSLGQGLEFLIYFQGNSAPDKSGLPSDRFSAERTGGSVSTLTIQRTQQEDSAVYLCASSLAPPTSGKYEQYFGPGTRLTVT.